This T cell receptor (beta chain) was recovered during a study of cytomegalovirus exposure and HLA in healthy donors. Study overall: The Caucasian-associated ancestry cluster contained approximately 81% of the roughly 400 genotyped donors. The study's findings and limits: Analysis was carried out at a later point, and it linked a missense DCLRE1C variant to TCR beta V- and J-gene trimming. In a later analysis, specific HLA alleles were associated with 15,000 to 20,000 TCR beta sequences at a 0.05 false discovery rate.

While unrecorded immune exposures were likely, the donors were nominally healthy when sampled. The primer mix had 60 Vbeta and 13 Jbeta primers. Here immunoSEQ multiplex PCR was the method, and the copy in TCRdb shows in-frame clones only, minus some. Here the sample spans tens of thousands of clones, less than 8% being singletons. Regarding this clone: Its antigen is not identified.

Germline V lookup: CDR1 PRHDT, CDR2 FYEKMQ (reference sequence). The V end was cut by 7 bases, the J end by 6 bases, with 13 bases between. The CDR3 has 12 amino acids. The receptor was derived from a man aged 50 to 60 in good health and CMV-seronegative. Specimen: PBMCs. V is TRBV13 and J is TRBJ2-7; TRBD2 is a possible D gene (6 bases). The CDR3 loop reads CASTSRGAEQYF. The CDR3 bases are TGTGCCAGCACTTCCCGCGGGGCCGAGCAGTACTTC.